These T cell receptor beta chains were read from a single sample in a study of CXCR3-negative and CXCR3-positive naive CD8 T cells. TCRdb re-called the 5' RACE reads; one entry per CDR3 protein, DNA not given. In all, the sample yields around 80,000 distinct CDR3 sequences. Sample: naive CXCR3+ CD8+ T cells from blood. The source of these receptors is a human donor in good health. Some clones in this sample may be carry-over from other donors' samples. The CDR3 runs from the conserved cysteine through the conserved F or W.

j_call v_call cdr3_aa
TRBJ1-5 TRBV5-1 CASSLNPVGGNQPQHF
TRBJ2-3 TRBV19 CTWGAGDFTDTQYF
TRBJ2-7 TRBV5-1 CASSSETDQDEQYF
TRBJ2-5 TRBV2 CASSPGTSARWTQYF
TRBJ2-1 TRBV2 CASSEAGRGLEQFF
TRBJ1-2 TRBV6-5 CASSYSPRGTPRYGYTF
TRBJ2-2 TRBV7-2 CASSFPSAGGPGLDTGELFF
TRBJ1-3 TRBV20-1 CSARKGPSGNTIYF
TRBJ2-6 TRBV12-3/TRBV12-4 CASGRDRVSGANVLTF
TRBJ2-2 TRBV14 CASRLGRSTGELFF
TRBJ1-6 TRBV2 CASREGQGLNSPLHF
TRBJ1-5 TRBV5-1 CASSLDRYQPQHF
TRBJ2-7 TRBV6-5 CASSYRHEQYF
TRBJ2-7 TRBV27 CASSSDGYEQYF
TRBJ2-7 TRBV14 CASQSFGQGSEQYF
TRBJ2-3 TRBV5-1 CASSTTRGSDTQYF
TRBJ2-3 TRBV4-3 CASSQARMDTQYF
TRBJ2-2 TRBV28 CASSFTSPGELFF
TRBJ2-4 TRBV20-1 CSARDRGPRIAKNIQYF
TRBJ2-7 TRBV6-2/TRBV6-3 CASRTYRVYEQYF
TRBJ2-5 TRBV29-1 CSVESPSGGSSGETQYF
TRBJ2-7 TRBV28 CASSLRGGLPYEQYF
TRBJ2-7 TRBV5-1 CASSLGVRDYEQYF
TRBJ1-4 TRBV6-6 CASSTGGEKLFF
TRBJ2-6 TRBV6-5 CASSPLAPGDGANVLTF
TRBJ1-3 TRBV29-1 CSVLSGSGNTIYF
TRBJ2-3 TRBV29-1 CSVLEREGPDTQYF
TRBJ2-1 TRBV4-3 CASSQAPAATIGEQFF
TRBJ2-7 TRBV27 CASSLRGRLSYEQYF
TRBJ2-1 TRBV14 CASSDTAYNEQFF
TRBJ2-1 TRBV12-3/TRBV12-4 CASRDGGGWFF
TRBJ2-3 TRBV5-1 CASSPLGGVTDTQYF
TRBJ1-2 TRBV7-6 CASSALGSNYGYTF
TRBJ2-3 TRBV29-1 CSVEDTSGSPIDTQYF
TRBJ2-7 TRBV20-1 CSARDVTSRSYEQYF
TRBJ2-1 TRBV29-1 CSVVPAGVGDEQFF
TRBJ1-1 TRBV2 CASRVGSYAFF
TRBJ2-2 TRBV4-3 CASSQDRGSPGELFF
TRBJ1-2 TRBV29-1 CSVGTGDNYGYTF
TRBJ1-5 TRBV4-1 CASSQERHQPQHF
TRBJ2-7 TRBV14 CASSRSTGEQYF
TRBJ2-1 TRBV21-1 CASSNRGPGGPGDEQFF
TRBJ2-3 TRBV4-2 CASGHWEFTDTQYF
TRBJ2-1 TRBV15 CATSREQGWGFYNEQFF
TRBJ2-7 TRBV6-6 CASSYSTTYEQYF
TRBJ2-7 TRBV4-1 CASSPPRTGTNEQYF
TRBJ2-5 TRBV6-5 CASSSDRGETQYF
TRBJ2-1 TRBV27 CATRTIQSYNEQFF
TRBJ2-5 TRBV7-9 CASSLEGDIETQHF
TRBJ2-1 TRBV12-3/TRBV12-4 CASSSGSLYNEQFF
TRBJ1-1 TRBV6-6 CASSYRWAEAFF
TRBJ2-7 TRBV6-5 CASSYSAVYEQYF
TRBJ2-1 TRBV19 CASSIPTAYNEQFF
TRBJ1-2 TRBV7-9 CASSPRQWPYGYTF
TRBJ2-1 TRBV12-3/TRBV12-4 CASSPSSGRSYNEQFF
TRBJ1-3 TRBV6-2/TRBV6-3 CASFGGTWNTIYF
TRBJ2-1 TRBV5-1 CASSLQTSGTYNEQFF
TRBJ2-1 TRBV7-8 CASSKQIRLAGDLENEQFF